These 11 T cell receptor beta chains came from one sample sequenced in a study of CD8 T cells in ankylosing spondylitis. General observations from the study: Seemingly distinctive of ankylosing spondylitis blood was a TCR beta motif formed by eight highly homologous variants.

TCRdb re-derived calls from the 5' RACE reads in MiXCR, one entry per CDR3 protein. The table lists just under 550,000 distinct CDR3 sequences, approximately 11% of them singletons. The antigens these receptors bind are not known. Material for sequencing was blood, either unsorted or a sorted T cell fraction (not recorded which). The receptors were sampled from a male donor with ankylosing spondylitis.

V and J are TRBV14 and TRBJ2-7; TRBD2 is a possible D gene (5 bases). This CDR3 has 13 amino acids. The V and J ends lost 0 bases and 5 bases respectively, with 8 bases between them. Germline V gives CDR1 SGHDN, CDR2 FVKESK. CDR3 in amino acids: CASSQDNSDEQYF. CDR3 in DNA: TGTGCCAGCAGCCAAGATAATAGCGACGAGCAGTACTTC.

This clonotype occurred many times. The CDR3 protein is CSARNGGEVSDTQYF. The DNA of the CDR3 is TGCAGTGCTAGAAACGGCGGGGAGGTCTCAGATACGCAGTATTTT. V usage is TRBV20-1 and J usage is TRBJ2-3; D may be TRBD2 (6 bases). The CDR3 spans 15 residues. Between the trimmed V and J ends, which lost 2 bases and 4 bases, there was a span of 16 bases. Germline V lookup: CDR1 DFQATT, CDR2 SNEGSKA (reference sequence).

The chain combines TRBV7-8 with TRBJ1-1; 7 bases agree with TRBD1. CDR1 SGHVS and CDR2 FQNEAQ come from the germline V gene. Germline trimming cut 3 bases from V and 6 bases from J; bases unmatched to any gene: 4. The CDR3 is made up of 13 amino acids. The CDR3 spells CASSFRQGAEAFF. The CDR3 DNA follows: TGTGCCAGCAGCTTCCGGCAGGGGGCTGAAGCTTTCTTT.

This clonotype was observed a handful of times. The genes are TRBV3-1 and TRBJ1-4; D gene uncertain. The CDR3 covers 15 residues. The germline gives CDR1 LGHDT, CDR2 YNNKEL (reference sequence). Trimming cost V 1 base and J 4 bases, with 10 bases left between them. The CDR3 DNA is TGTGCCAGCAGCCAAGTTGGGCAGCTTAATGAAAAACTGTTTTTT. Translated: CASSQVGQLNEKLFF.

This clonotype showed up just a few times. V and J are TRBV5-1 and TRBJ1-1; no reliable D call. V was cut by 3 bases and J by 5 bases, with 11 bases left in between. This CDR3 spans 13 amino acids. Germline-derived CDR1 and CDR2 are SGHRS and YFSETQ. Here the CDR3 DNA reads TGCGCCAGCAGCTCCTCGGACGGGACTGAAGCTTTCTTT. It encodes CASSSSDGTEAFF.

This clonotype was counted between two and nine times. The chain uses TRBV5-1 and TRBJ2-1; 7 bases fit TRBD1. There are 15 residues in the CDR3. V gave up 4 bases and J gave up 6 bases; unmatched junction bases: 10. Germline CDR1 SGHRS, CDR2 YFSETQ. This chain's CDR3 is CASSTGQLDFNEQFF. The CDR3 nucleotides read TGCGCCAGCAGCACGGGACAGCTCGATTTCAATGAGCAGTTCTTC.

The chain employs TRBV12-3 or TRBV12-4 and TRBJ1-1; D is undetermined. V was shortened by 5 bases and J by 0 bases, with 10 bases between the two germline ends. The CDR3 spans 14 residues. The CDR3 sequence is CASSITEMNTEAFF. In DNA form, the CDR3 reads TGTGCCAGCAGTATAACGGAGATGAACACTGAAGCTTTCTTT.

V usage is TRBV2 and J usage is TRBJ2-7; 11 bases align to TRBD2. Looked up from germline, CDR1 is SNHLY and CDR2 is FYNNEI. V lost 0 bases to trimming and J lost 3 bases; unmatched junction nucleotides: 4. This CDR3 has 16 residues. CDR3 loop: CASSEARLAGGYEQYF. The DNA for the CDR3 is TGTGCCAGCAGTGAAGCGCGGCTAGCGGGAGGCTACGAGCAGTACTTC.

This sequence joins TRBV6-1 and TRBJ2-3; D is unclear. V was shortened by 7 bases and J by 0 bases, with 8 bases between the two germline ends. This CDR3 is built from 13 residues. Germline values: CDR1 MNHNS, CDR2 SASEGT. For the CDR3, the DNA is TGTGCCAGCATGGACGGTAGCACAGATACGCAGTATTTT. Translated, it gives CASMDGSTDTQYF.

The genes are TRBV3-1 and TRBJ2-5; D may be TRBD1 (6 bases). Germline V gene sequence: CDR1 LGHDT, CDR2 YNNKEL (reference sequence). V lost 5 bases, J lost 1 base, and 11 bases lay in between. The CDR3 spans 14 residues. CDR3 nucleotide sequence: TGTGCCAGCAGCGCTCGAGGGGGCCAAGAGACCCAGTACTTC. Amino acids: CASSARGGQETQYF.

The genes are TRBV14 and TRBJ1-2; D may be TRBD1 (6 bases). This CDR3 region has 15 residues. Germline lookup yields CDR1 SGHDN and CDR2 FVKESK. V was trimmed by 0 bases and J by 1 base, leaving 9 bases between them. CDR3 sequence reads: CASSQDRDNNYGYTF. The CDR3 nucleotides are TGTGCCAGCAGCCAAGACCGGGACAATAACTATGGCTACACCTTC.